Listed below are T cell receptor beta chains from one sample, sequenced in a study of Graves' ophthalmopathy and Graves' hyperthyroidism. One entry per CDR3 protein, called by TCRdb with MiXCR from the multiplex PCR reads. The sample lists 150,000 to 200,000 distinct CDR3 sequences; 35% to 50% were seen once. The sequenced sample consisted of peripheral blood. Every receptor here comes from a young man with Graves' ophthalmopathy. Both conserved end residues are part of each CDR3. A D gene is named only where the DNA matches it firmly. Clone size is stated in some rows and not others, as once, few, many or a class when expanded.

v_call,cdr3_length,d_call,clone_size,j_call,cdr3_nt,cdr3_aa
TRBV20-1,13,NA,many,TRBJ1-5,TGCAGTGCGGACACAGGGAACAATCAGCCCCAGCATTTT,CSADTGNNQPQHF
TRBV30,11,NA,few,TRBJ1-1,TGTGCCTGGAGTTCCCCCTGGGGAGCTTTCTTT,CAWSSPWGAFF
TRBV4-2,16,NA,many,TRBJ2-7,TGTGCCAGCAGCCAAGAGCAGGGGAAGCGCTCCTACGAGCAGTACTTC,CASSQEQGKRSYEQYF
TRBV6-4,17,NA,NA,TRBJ1-1,TGTGCCAGCTACGCGACTCGCACCAGGGCAGTGAACACTGAAGCTTTCTTT,CASYATRTRAVNTEAFF
TRBV14,13,NA,many,TRBJ1-2,TGTGCCAGCAGCCAAGAACTTAACTATGGCTACACCTTC,CASSQELNYGYTF
TRBV6-2/TRBV6-3,12,NA,NA,TRBJ1-1,TGTGCCAGCAGTTACCGGTACACTGGAGCTTTCTTT,CASSYRYTGAFF
TRBV6-1,16,NA,NA,TRBJ1-5,TGTGCCAGCACCCTACAAGGCGGTCTTAGCAATCAGCCCCAGCATTTT,CASTLQGGLSNQPQHF
TRBV12-3/TRBV12-4,15,NA,many,TRBJ2-2,TGTGCCAGCACCGTTGAAAGGGGAGGCACCGGGGAGCTGTTTTTT,CASTVERGGTGELFF
TRBV11-2,17,NA,many,TRBJ2-2,TGTGCCAGCAGCTTAGAGAACAGGGCTTCCAACACCGGGGAGCTGTTTTTT,CASSLENRASNTGELFF
TRBV6-1,15,NA,NA,TRBJ1-2,TGTGCCAGCAGGGGGACAAGGTCGGGCGAATATGGCTACACCTTC,CASRGTRSGEYGYTF
TRBV30,15,TRBD1,NA,TRBJ1-3,TGTGCCTGGTCCGGGACAGGGTTCTCTGGAAACACCATATATTTT,CAWSGTGFSGNTIYF
TRBV19,15,NA,few,TRBJ1-5,TGTGCCAGTAGTATTATCGTCGCGGTAAGTGAGCCCCAGCATTTT,CASSIIVAVSEPQHF
TRBV19,13,TRBD1,NA,TRBJ1-1,TGTGCCAGTAGTCAGACAGGGGCTACTGAAGCTTTCTTT,CASSQTGATEAFF
TRBV7-9,15,NA,few,TRBJ1-1,TGTGCCAGCAGCTTAGCGCTTGGTGAACGAGGTGAAGCTTTCTTT,CASSLALGERGEAFF
TRBV11-2,14,NA,many,TRBJ2-7,TGTGCCAGCAGCTCCGAGTGGAGCTCCTACGAGCAGTACTTC,CASSSEWSSYEQYF
TRBV29-1,13,TRBD2,many,TRBJ2-3,TGCAGCGTTGTGCGGGGGATTTCAGATACGCAGTATTTT,CSVVRGISDTQYF
TRBV7-2,13,TRBD2,NA,TRBJ2-5,TGTGCCAGCGTAGCGGGAGGGACGGAGACCCAGTACTTC,CASVAGGTETQYF
TRBV19,13,NA,many,TRBJ2-7,TGTGCCAGTAGTATGGAGGTCCTGGGGGAGCAGTACTTC,CASSMEVLGEQYF
TRBV12-3/TRBV12-4,16,NA,many,TRBJ2-4,TGTGCCAGCAGTTCCGGGACCGATGCAGCCAAAAACATTCAGTACTTC,CASSSGTDAAKNIQYF
TRBV11-2,17,TRBD2,many,TRBJ2-2,TGTGCCAGCAGCTCACCTAGCGGGAGAATCAACACCGGGGAGCTGTTTTTT,CASSSPSGRINTGELFF
TRBV12-3/TRBV12-4,14,NA,few,TRBJ2-5,TGTGCCAGCAGTTTTTCCGGGAAAGAAGAGACCCAGTACTTC,CASSFSGKEETQYF
TRBV6-1,12,TRBD1,NA,TRBJ1-2,TGTGCCAGCAGTGGGGACAGGTGGGGCTACACCTTC,CASSGDRWGYTF
TRBV6-5,13,TRBD1,many,TRBJ1-6,TGTGCCAGCAGTTGGGACAGGTCGTCACCCCTCCACTTT,CASSWDRSSPLHF
TRBV6-1,14,TRBD2,NA,TRBJ2-7,TGTGCCAGCAGGGACCGGCGGGAGGTTTACGAGCAGTACTTC,CASRDRREVYEQYF
TRBV28,10,TRBD1,few,TRBJ2-5,TGTGCCAGCGGGGACAGGGACCAGTACTTC,CASGDRDQYF
TRBV5-1,13,NA,NA,TRBJ2-7,TGCGCCAGCAGCTTGAGACAAAACTACGAGCAGTACTTC,CASSLRQNYEQYF
TRBV7-2,13,NA,many,TRBJ1-2,TGTGCCAGCAGCTCAGGGGCTACCTATGGCTACACCTTC,CASSSGATYGYTF
TRBV30,14,TRBD1,many,TRBJ1-6,TGTGCCTGGAGTGTCGACAGGGCAGTGTCACCCCTCCACTTT,CAWSVDRAVSPLHF
TRBV12-3/TRBV12-4,16,NA,many,TRBJ2-5,TGTGCCAGCAGTTTAGATCGGGGGCAACGTGTGGAGACCCAGTACTTC,CASSLDRGQRVETQYF
TRBV27,14,TRBD1,few,TRBJ2-5,TGTGCCAGCTGGAGACAGGGCCCCCAAGAGACCCAGTACTTC,CASWRQGPQETQYF
TRBV9,14,NA,NA,TRBJ2-7,TGTGCCAGCAGCGCGTTGGGGGGTGATTACGAGCAGTACTTC,CASSALGGDYEQYF
TRBV7-2,14,TRBD2,NA,TRBJ2-5,TGTGCCAGCAGACTAGCGGGAGGGTCAGAGACCCAGTACTTC,CASRLAGGSETQYF
TRBV24-1,14,TRBD1,NA,TRBJ1-2,TGTGCCACCTCCGGGACAGGGGAGGGGAATGGCTACACCTTC,CATSGTGEGNGYTF
TRBV12-3/TRBV12-4,15,TRBD1,NA,TRBJ1-5,TGTGCCAGCCCACGACAGGGGACGAGCAATCAGCCCCAGCATTTT,CASPRQGTSNQPQHF
TRBV20-1,17,NA,many,TRBJ2-5,TGCAGTGCTAGAGATTTCCAGGGCAGGGGATATCAAGAGACCCAGTACTTC,CSARDFQGRGYQETQYF
TRBV29-1,18,TRBD1,many,TRBJ1-1,TGCAGCGTTGAAGATCCCTTCGGACAGGGGGGTATGAACACTGAAGCTTTCTTT,CSVEDPFGQGGMNTEAFF
TRBV9,14,NA,many,TRBJ2-5,TGTGCCAGCAGCGGCACAGGTTCCCAAGAGACCCAGTACTTC,CASSGTGSQETQYF
TRBV14,14,TRBD1,many,TRBJ2-7,TGTGCCAGCAGACGGACAGGCCTTGGGAACGAGCAGTACTTC,CASRRTGLGNEQYF
TRBV6-5,16,NA,many,TRBJ2-2,TGTGCCAGCAAAACGGGGACACTCGATAACACCGGGGAGCTGTTTTTT,CASKTGTLDNTGELFF
TRBV5-1,12,NA,NA,TRBJ2-7,TGCGCCAGCAGCTCAACGGCCTACGAGCAGTACTTC,CASSSTAYEQYF
TRBV7-2,15,NA,NA,TRBJ1-6,TGTGCCAGCAGCTTAGTCGGGGGAAGATGGTCACCCCTCCACTTT,CASSLVGGRWSPLHF
TRBV28,16,NA,NA,TRBJ1-3,TGTGCCAGCAGTTTTTTCGGGACTGGCTCTGGAAACACCATATATTTT,CASSFFGTGSGNTIYF
TRBV5-1,13,NA,NA,TRBJ1-2,TGCGCCAGCAGCTTGGATGGGGCGGGTGGCTACACCTTC,CASSLDGAGGYTF
TRBV27,15,TRBD2,NA,TRBJ2-7,TGTGCCAGCAGTTTAGTCTACGGACTAGCGGCCGAGCAGTACTTC,CASSLVYGLAAEQYF
TRBV12-3/TRBV12-4,15,TRBD2,NA,TRBJ2-5,TGTGCCAGCAGTTTGGTGGGACTAGCCGCGGAGACCCAGTACTTC,CASSLVGLAAETQYF
TRBV7-3,15,NA,many,TRBJ1-1,TGTGCCAGCAGCCCTCGGTCCGGCGGGAACACTGAAGCTTTCTTT,CASSPRSGGNTEAFF
TRBV28,12,NA,NA,TRBJ1-1,TGTGCCAGCAGCGCCGTTATCACTGAAGCTTTCTTT,CASSAVITEAFF
TRBV6-5,15,NA,many,TRBJ1-1,TGTGCCAGCACCTTCGGGCAGGGCGGAAGCACTGAAGCTTTCTTT,CASTFGQGGSTEAFF
TRBV7-3,16,TRBD2,many,TRBJ2-2,TGTGCCAGCAGCTTGGGACTAACCCCGGGAGGCGGGGAGCTGTTTTTT,CASSLGLTPGGGELFF
TRBV27,14,NA,many,TRBJ1-1,TGTGCCAGCAGTGACGGACAGTGGGGGGGTGAAGCTTTCTTT,CASSDGQWGGEAFF
TRBV7-8,13,NA,many,TRBJ2-7,TGTGCCAGCAGCCCTCCCGACTCCTACGAGCAGTACTTC,CASSPPDSYEQYF
TRBV20-1,13,NA,many,TRBJ1-5,TGCAGTGCTAAGGAGTCTAGCAATCAGCCCCAGCATTTT,CSAKESSNQPQHF
TRBV7-2,12,NA,NA,TRBJ2-7,TGTGCCAGCAGCGGACTCGCCTACGAGCAGTACTTC,CASSGLAYEQYF
TRBV20-1,16,TRBD2,many,TRBJ2-7,TGCAGTGCTAGTTCGGGCGGGAGTGTCACTATCTACGAGCAGTACTTC,CSASSGGSVTIYEQYF
TRBV6-1,15,NA,NA,TRBJ1-5,TGTGCCAGCAGTGAAGGCAGTATCACAAATCAGCCCCAGCATTTT,CASSEGSITNQPQHF
TRBV20-1,12,NA,many,TRBJ1-2,TGCAGTGCTAGAGATGATGGCTATGGCTACACCTTC,CSARDDGYGYTF